This T cell receptor (beta chain) derives from a study of blood T cell repertoires in COVID-19 (dated by TCRdb to about 2020). For the wider study: Collaborator samples came from the United States, Italy and Spain and covered acute and convalescent phases of COVID-19. The material from the prospective study consisted of cDNA or gDNA derived from T cells, B-cell-depleted T cells, or PBMCs. Subjects who had been exposed to COVID-19, were actively infected with it, or had recovered from it provided the deeply sampled blood TCRbeta repertoires that made up the dataset. The repertoires were made available in a free public database intended to serve as a resource for research on the immune response to SARS-CoV-2. The samples were drawn from the first 160 participants of the ongoing ImmuneRACE study and from some 1,300 subjects provided by 6 global collaborators. The sample metadata nearly always contained a de-identified subject ID, COVID-19 status, age in years and sex. HLA class I and class II types, where available, came from metadata supplied by the sample provider rather than from assay-based typing.

The CDR3, cysteine through phenylalanine, is 15 amino acids long. Just CDR3 DNA is preserved here, 45 bases in frame from base 1. V is clipped by 3 bases and J by 4 bases, and the sequence between their germline boundaries is 15 bases long. The germline V gene (reference sequence) yields LNHDA for CDR1 and SQIVND for CDR2. Collaborating institutions collected whole blood in K2EDTA tubes following their own protocols. For TCRbeta analysis, collaborator samples were shipped as frozen whole blood, as isolated PBMCs, or as DNA extracted from either sample type. Comments on this clone: Its antigen target is currently unknown. Base quality data are lacking; no much larger clone is found one base away.

Study-wide findings and limitations: Clinical and demographic metadata were provided uncurated, with the amount varying by source and participant.

TCRbeta CDR3 regions were amplified from genomic DNA using the immunoSEQ Assay, a bias-controlled multiplex PCR. The authors' analysis ran thus. The number of nucleated cells in each sample was estimated from the amplification of reference gene primers within the assay. Sequence reads were collapsed and filtered to measure the absolute abundance of every unique TCRbeta CDR3 rearrangement. For each sample, productive Simpson clonality was calculated as the square root of Simpson's diversity index across productive rearrangements. Imported from immuneACCESS, the table was reduced by TCRdb to in-frame sequences with V and J called. These copies leave out some clones; in studies compared against another copy, an unresolved V gene accounts for under half, and the cause of the remainder is not known. V, J and clone size are taken as reported in that table, and D and trimming were inferred from the DNA itself. Present in this sample are approximately 190,000 clones, roughly 80% of which were seen just once. The ten largest account for about an eighth of the sample.

The receptor was derived from a man aged 25-45 years with active or convalescent COVID-19. The chain is made from TRBV19 and TRBJ1-2; the D gene is not confidently resolved. Input material: peripheral blood. In nucleotides, the sequence is TGTGCCAGTAGTATCTACGAGGGCCTTTCCTATGGCTACACCTTC. Its protein reads: CASSIYEGLSYGYTF.